This T cell receptor (beta chain) originates from a study of shared clonotypes between healthy human individuals. Background on the study: CD4 naive cells filled three plates per donor, CD4 memory three, CD8 naive two and CD8 memory one. Study-level findings and limits: In the sorted subsets, rarefaction showed sequencing was incomplete despite large depth.

Sequencing was performed with immunoSEQ multiplex PCR; in TCRdb, only in-frame clones are kept and a portion is missing. The data contain 2 million to 2.5 million clones, less than 95% of them singletons. Note on this clone: Its antigen is undetermined.

This CDR3 has 14 amino acids. J was trimmed by 7 bases and V by 0 bases; bases with no gene match: 5. Germline lookup yields CDR1 SGHDT and CDR2 YYEEEE. Sequenced: naive CD4+ T cells from PBMCs. Specified subset: CD45RA+ positively selected. The TCR originated in a man between 18 and 29 years old in good health. Some clones in this sample may be carry-over from other donors' samples. This chain connects TRBV5-6 to TRBJ1-1; 8 bases are a match to TRBD1. The chain's CDR3 is CASSLGQGRLEAFF. The DNA for the CDR3 is TGTGCCAGCAGCTTGGGACAGGGGAGACTTGAAGCTTTCTTT.